This T cell receptor beta chain was retrieved from a study of identical twins. Concerning this clonotype itself: Its antigen is currently unknown.

TCRdb ran MiXCR on the 5' RACE reads and lists one entry per CDR3 protein. The data show 1.5 million or so distinct CDR3 sequences, about 32% seen once. Overall study results and limits: Out-of-frame alpha sequences shared between twins exhibited an excess of low generation probability. The study drew conclusions from cross-sectional statistical analysis, not from following the same donors.

The receptor comes from a newborn girl in good health. Sequencing was done on a sample of cord blood.

The CDR3 sequence is CSARDRALYNEQYF. CDR3 nucleotide sequence: TGCAGTGCTAGAGATCGCGCTTTGTACAATGAGCAGTACTTC. The J gene is TRBJ2-7, the V gene TRBV20-1, with D unresolved. Between the trimmed V and J ends, which lost 0 bases and 7 bases, there was a span of 16 bases. The CDR3 is 14 amino acids. CDR1 is DFQATT, CDR2 SNEGSKA, per germline (reference sequence).